This T cell receptor beta chain is from a study of PD-L1 blockade in urothelial cancer. Sequencing used immunoSEQ multiplex PCR; TCRdb keeps in-frame clones, though not all of them. The sample shows roughly 46,000 clones, 70% to 85% of them seen only once. Described time point: peripheral blood 6 weeks after treatment start. Germline V gene data show CDR1 as SGDLS and CDR2 as YYNGEE. The V end lost 0 bases, the J end lost 9 bases, and 13 bases lay between the germline ends. This CDR3 has 14 amino acids. The input for sequencing was PBMCs, taken around atezolizumab (anti-PD-L1) treatment. The chain couples TRBV9 to TRBJ2-1; tentative D call: TRBD1 (6 bases). The TCR originated in a man aged 45-60 years with urothelial cancer. The CDR3 spells CASSVATGTGEQFF. For the CDR3, the DNA is TGTGCCAGCAGCGTAGCTACAGGGACGGGTGAGCAGTTCTTC.